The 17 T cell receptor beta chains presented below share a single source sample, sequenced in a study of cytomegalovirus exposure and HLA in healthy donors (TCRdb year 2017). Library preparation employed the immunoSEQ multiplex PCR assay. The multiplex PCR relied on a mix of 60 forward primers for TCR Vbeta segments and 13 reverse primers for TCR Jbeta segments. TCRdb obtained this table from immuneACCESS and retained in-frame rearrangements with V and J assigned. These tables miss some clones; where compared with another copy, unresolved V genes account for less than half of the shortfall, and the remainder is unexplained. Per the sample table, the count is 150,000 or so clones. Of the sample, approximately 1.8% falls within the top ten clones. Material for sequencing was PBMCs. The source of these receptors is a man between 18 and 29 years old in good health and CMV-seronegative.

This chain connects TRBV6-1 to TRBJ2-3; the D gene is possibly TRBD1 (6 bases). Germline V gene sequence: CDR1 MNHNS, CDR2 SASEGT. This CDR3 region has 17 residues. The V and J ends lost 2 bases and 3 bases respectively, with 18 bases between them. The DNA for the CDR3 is TGTGCCAGCAGTGAACCTCGAATGGGGGCCGGTACAGATACGCAGTATTTT. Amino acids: CASSEPRMGAGTDTQYF.

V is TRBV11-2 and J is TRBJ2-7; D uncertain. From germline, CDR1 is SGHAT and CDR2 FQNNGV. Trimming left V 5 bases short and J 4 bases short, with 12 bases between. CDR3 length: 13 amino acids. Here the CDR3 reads CASSLPGSYEQYF. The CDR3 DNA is TGTGCCAGCAGCCTGCCGGGTAGTTACGAGCAGTACTTC.

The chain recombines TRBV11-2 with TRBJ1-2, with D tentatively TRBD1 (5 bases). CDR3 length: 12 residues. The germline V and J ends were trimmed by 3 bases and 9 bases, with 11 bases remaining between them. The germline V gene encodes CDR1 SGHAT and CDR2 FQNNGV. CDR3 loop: CASSFDGASYTF. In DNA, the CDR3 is TGTGCCAGCAGCTTTGATGGGGCAAGCTACACCTTC.

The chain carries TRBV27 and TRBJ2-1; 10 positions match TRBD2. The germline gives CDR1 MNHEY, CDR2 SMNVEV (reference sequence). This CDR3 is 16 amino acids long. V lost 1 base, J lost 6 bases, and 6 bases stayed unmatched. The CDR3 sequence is CASSLFPSGSGNEQFF. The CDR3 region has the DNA TGTGCCAGCAGTTTATTTCCTAGCGGGAGTGGCAATGAGCAGTTCTTC.

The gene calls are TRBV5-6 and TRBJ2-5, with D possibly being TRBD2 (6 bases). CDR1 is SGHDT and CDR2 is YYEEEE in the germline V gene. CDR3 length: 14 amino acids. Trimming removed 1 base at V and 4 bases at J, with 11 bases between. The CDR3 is CASSLFQGLETQYF. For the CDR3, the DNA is TGTGCCAGCAGCTTGTTCCAGGGACTAGAGACCCAGTACTTC.

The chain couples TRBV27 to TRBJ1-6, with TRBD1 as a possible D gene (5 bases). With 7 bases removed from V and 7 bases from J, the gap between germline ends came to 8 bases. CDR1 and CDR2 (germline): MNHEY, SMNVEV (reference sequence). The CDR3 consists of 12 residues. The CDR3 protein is CASTSGNSPLHF. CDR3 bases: TGTGCCAGCACCTCAGGGAATTCACCCCTCCACTTT.

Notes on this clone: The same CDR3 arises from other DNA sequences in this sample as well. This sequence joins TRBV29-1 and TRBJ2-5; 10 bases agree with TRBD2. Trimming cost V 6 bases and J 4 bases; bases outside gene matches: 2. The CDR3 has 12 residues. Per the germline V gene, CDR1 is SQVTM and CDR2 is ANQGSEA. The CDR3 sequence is CSVAGGPETQYF. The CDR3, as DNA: TGCAGCGTAGCGGGAGGGCCAGAGACCCAGTACTTC.

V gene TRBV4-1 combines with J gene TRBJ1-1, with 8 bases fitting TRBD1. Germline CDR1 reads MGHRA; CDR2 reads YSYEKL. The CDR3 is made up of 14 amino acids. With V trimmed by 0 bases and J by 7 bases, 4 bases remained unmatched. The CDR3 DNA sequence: TGCGCCAGCAGCCAAGACCGGACAGGGCTTGAAGCTTTCTTT. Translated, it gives CASSQDRTGLEAFF.

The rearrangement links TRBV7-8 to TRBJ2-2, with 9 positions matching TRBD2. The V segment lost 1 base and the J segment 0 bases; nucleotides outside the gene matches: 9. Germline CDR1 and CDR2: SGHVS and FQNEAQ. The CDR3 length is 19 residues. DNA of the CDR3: TGTGCCAGCAGCTTAGAGGCTGGCGGGAGGGACGCGAACACCGGGGAGCTGTTTTTT. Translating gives CASSLEAGGRDANTGELFF. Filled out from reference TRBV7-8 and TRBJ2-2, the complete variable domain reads GAGVSQSPRYKVAKRGQDVALRCDPISGHVSLFWYQQALGQGPEFLTYFQNEAQLDKSGLPSDRFFAERPEGSVSTLKIQRTQQEDSAVYLCASSLEAGGRDANTGELFFGEGSRLTVL.

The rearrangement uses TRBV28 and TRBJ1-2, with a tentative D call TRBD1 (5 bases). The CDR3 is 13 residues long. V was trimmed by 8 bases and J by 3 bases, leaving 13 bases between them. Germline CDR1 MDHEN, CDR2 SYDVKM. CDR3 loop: CASLPGRDYGYTF. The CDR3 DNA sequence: TGTGCCAGCTTGCCGGGCAGGGACTATGGCTACACCTTC.

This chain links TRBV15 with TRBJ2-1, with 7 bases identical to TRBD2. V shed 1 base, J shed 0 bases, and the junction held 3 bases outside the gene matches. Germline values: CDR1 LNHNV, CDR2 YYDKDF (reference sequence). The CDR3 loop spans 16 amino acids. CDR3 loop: CATSRGRTSSYNEQFF. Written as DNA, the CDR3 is TGTGCCACCAGCAGAGGGAGGACTAGCTCCTACAATGAGCAGTTCTTC.

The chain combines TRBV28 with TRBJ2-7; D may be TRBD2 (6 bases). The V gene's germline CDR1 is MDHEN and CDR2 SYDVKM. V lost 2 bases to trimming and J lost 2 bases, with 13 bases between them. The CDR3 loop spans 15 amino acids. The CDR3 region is CASSLAAAGPYEQYF. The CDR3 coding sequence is TGTGCCAGCAGTTTAGCGGCGGCGGGACCCTACGAGCAGTACTTC.

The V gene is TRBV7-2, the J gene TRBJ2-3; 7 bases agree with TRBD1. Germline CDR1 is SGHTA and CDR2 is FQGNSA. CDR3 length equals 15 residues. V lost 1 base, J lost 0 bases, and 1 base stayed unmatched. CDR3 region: CASSLVTGSTDTQYF. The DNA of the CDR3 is TGTGCCAGCAGCTTAGTGACAGGGAGCACAGATACGCAGTATTTT.

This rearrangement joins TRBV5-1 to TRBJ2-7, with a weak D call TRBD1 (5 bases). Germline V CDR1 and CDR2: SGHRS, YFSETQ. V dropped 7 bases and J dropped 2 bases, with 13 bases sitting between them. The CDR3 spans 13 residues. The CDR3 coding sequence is TGCGCCAGCTCGGACCAGGGAACCTACGAGCAGTACTTC. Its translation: CASSDQGTYEQYF.

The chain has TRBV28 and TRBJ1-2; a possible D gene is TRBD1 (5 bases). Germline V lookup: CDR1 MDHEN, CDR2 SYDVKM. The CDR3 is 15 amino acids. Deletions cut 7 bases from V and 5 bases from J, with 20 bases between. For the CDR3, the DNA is TGTGCCAGCATCTCGCCCTCAGAGGGGAGGTATGGCTACACCTTC. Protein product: CASISPSEGRYGYTF.

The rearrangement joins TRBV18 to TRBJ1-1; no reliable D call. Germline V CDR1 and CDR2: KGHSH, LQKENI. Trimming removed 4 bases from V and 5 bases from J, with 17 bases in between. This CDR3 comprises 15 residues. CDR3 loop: CASSRESGGSTEAFF. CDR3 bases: TGTGCCAGCTCACGGGAGTCAGGTGGGTCGACTGAAGCTTTCTTT.

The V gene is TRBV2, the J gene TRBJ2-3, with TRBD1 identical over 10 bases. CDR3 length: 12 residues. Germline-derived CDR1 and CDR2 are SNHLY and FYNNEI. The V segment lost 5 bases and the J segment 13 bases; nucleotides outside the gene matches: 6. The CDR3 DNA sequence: TGTGCCAGCAGTACACCGGGACAGGGGAAGTATTTT. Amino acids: CASSTPGQGKYF.